These 18 T cell receptor beta chains share one sample of origin, sequenced in a study of control samples from healthy donors and cancer patients. The method was immunoSEQ multiplex PCR; TCRdb's version includes in-frame clones alone and lacks a portion of them. Of 200,000 or so clones listed, roughly 94% are singletons. Specimen: blood. The receptor set was obtained from a man aged 50 to 59 in good health.

CDR3 region: CASSPTTGKEGYTF. DNA of the CDR3: TGTGCCAGCAGCCCAACGACAGGGAAAGAAGGCTACACCTTC. The chain uses TRBV9 and TRBJ1-2; 7 nucleotides agree with TRBD1. Germline loops: CDR1 SGDLS, CDR2 YYNGEE. The CDR3 is 14 residues long. J was trimmed by 8 bases and V by 4 bases; bases with no gene match: 11. Filled out from reference TRBV9 and TRBJ1-2, the complete variable domain reads DSGVTQTPKHLITATGQRVTLRCSPRSGDLSVYWYQQSLDQGLQFLIQYYNGEERAKGNILERFSAQQFPDLHSELNLSSLELGDSALYFCASSPTTGKEGYTFGSGTRLTVV.

This chain connects TRBV5-1 to TRBJ1-2; 9 nucleotides match TRBD1. V lost 4 bases, J lost 10 bases, and 8 bases stayed unmatched. CDR1 is SGHRS, CDR2 YFSETQ, per germline. This CDR3 is 13 amino acids long. The CDR3 protein is CASSPGGTGSYTF. CDR3 DNA: TGCGCCAGCAGCCCGGGGGGGACAGGGTCCTACACCTTC. The variable domain in full, with the rest retrieved from reference TRBV5-1 and TRBJ1-2, is KAGVTQTPRYLIKTRGQQVTLSCSPISGHRSVSWYQQTPGQGLQFLFEYFSETQRNKGNFPGRFSGRQFSNSRSEMNVSTLELGDSALYLCASSPGGTGSYTFGSGTRLTVV.

The V gene is TRBV5-5, the J gene TRBJ1-6, with D tentatively TRBD1 (6 bases). The CDR3 runs 16 residues. CDR1 is SGHKS and CDR2 is YYEKEE in the germline V gene (reference sequence). V lost 2 bases to trimming and J lost 7 bases, with 16 bases between them. CDR3 amino acids: CASSFAQGYGNSPLHF. The CDR3 DNA is TGTGCCAGCAGCTTCGCACAGGGTTACGGAAATTCACCCCTCCACTTT.

The J gene is TRBJ2-1, the V gene TRBV18, with D perhaps TRBD1 (6 bases). V lost 3 bases and J 0 bases, leaving 12 bases between the germline ends. Germline values: CDR1 KGHSH, CDR2 LQKENI. This CDR3 contains 16 residues. The CDR3 reads CASSPDSPSSYNEQFF. DNA for the CDR3: TGTGCCAGCTCACCGGACAGCCCTAGCTCCTACAATGAGCAGTTCTTC.

The V and J genes are TRBV19 and TRBJ2-3; D might be TRBD2 (5 bases). Germline-derived CDR1 and CDR2 are LNHDA and SQIVND (reference sequence). The length of the CDR3 is 13 residues. V was pared by 1 base and J by 6 bases, with 8 bases between. The CDR3 loop is CASSIGLADTQYF. The CDR3 nucleotides read TGTGCCAGTAGTATAGGCCTAGCCGATACGCAGTATTTT.

The chain couples TRBV27 to TRBJ2-7; 9 nucleotides line up with TRBD1. The junction had 9 bases not matched to a gene; V was cut back by 3 bases and J by 3 bases. The CDR3 loop spans 16 amino acids. CDR1 is MNHEY and CDR2 is SMNVEV in the germline V gene (reference sequence). The CDR3 region is CASSFKPDRGSYEQYF. The CDR3, as DNA: TGTGCCAGCAGTTTCAAACCGGACAGGGGTAGCTACGAGCAGTACTTC.

The chain carries TRBV18 and TRBJ1-2; D is ambiguous. Trimming pared 0 bases from V and 4 bases from J, leaving 12 bases between. Germline CDR1 is KGHSH and CDR2 is LQKENI. CDR3 length: 15 residues. The CDR3 DNA reads as TGTGCCAGCTCACCACCGATAAAAGAGGTCTATGGCTACACCTTC. Protein: CASSPPIKEVYGYTF. Filled out from reference TRBV18 and TRBJ1-2, the complete variable domain reads NAGVMQNPRHLVRRRGQEARLRCSPMKGHSHVYWYRQLPEEGLKFMVYLQKENIIDESGMPKERFSAEFPKEGPSILRIQQVVRGDSAAYFCASSPPIKEVYGYTFGSGTRLTVV.

This sequence joins TRBV2 and TRBJ2-2; 8 bases map to TRBD1. The CDR3 totals 15 residues. Germline CDR1 is SNHLY and CDR2 is FYNNEI. Trimming cost V 10 bases and J 5 bases; bases outside gene matches: 12. The DNA of the CDR3 is TGTGCCACCGTCCCAGGGGGCGTGCGTACCGGGGAGCTGTTTTTT. This encodes CATVPGGVRTGELFF.

The rearrangement links TRBV4-2 to TRBJ1-5; D unclear. The CDR3 sequence is 15 residues long. V shed 5 bases and J shed 3 bases, with 14 bases lying between them. Germline V gives CDR1 LGHNA, CDR2 YNFKEQ. CDR3 sequence (DNA): TGTGCCAGCAGCTATGATCGGGGTAACAATCAGCCCCAGCATTTT. It translates to CASSYDRGNNQPQHF.

The CDR3 DNA sequence: TGTGCCAGCAGCCGCCAAGGACAGGGGACGTTTGGTGGCGAGCAGTACGTC. As protein: CASSRQGQGTFGGEQYV. This sequence joins TRBV5-5 and TRBJ2-7; 9 nucleotides match TRBD1. Germline V gene lookup returns CDR1 SGHKS and CDR2 YYEKEE (reference sequence). V lost 4 bases to trimming and J lost 6 bases; unmatched junction nucleotides: 17. CDR3 size: 17 residues.

This chain links TRBV5-5 with TRBJ1-3; D gene ambiguous. Trimming pared 4 bases from V and 9 bases from J, leaving 20 bases between. The CDR3 extends over 15 amino acids. Per germline, CDR1 SGHKS and CDR2 YYEKEE (reference sequence). The CDR3 is CASSLNPTAAGTIYF. Here the CDR3 DNA reads TGTGCCAGCAGCCTTAACCCGACGGCCGCCGGCACCATATATTTT.

The chain is built from TRBV7-8 and TRBJ1-3; D perhaps matches TRBD1 (5 bases). The germline CDR1 and CDR2 sequences are SGHVS and FQNEAQ. Trimming shortened V by 4 bases and J by 0 bases, and 13 bases separated the two germline ends. This CDR3 has 16 residues. This chain's CDR3 is CASSSRSRVSGNTIYF. In DNA, the CDR3 is TGTGCCAGCAGCTCGAGAAGCAGGGTCTCTGGAAACACCATATATTTT.

CDR3 sequence reads: CASSLLGGDTQYF. In DNA form, the CDR3 reads TGTGCCAGCAGCTTATTGGGGGGGGATACGCAGTATTTT. V is TRBV11-2 and J is TRBJ2-3, with TRBD2 matching over 7 bases. Germline lookup yields CDR1 SGHAT and CDR2 FQNNGV. The CDR3 contains 13 residues. Trimming at V came to 2 bases and at J to 6 bases, leaving 2 bases not matched to a gene.

The DNA for the CDR3 is TGTGCCAGCAGTTCCTCCGGGGTTCACACCGGGGAGCTGTTTTTT. Translated: CASSSSGVHTGELFF. V and J are TRBV6-2 or TRBV6-3 and TRBJ2-2, with a tentative D call TRBD2 (5 bases). With 4 bases removed from V and 3 bases from J, the gap between germline ends came to 12 bases. Per germline, CDR1 MNHEY and CDR2 SVGEGT. The CDR3 spans 15 residues.

J is TRBJ2-1 and V is TRBV28; TRBD1 is a possible D gene (5 bases). This CDR3 region has 16 residues. Germline CDR1 reads MDHEN; CDR2 reads SYDVKM. V was cut by 6 bases and J by 3 bases, with 18 bases left in between. The CDR3 DNA follows: TGTGCCAGCAGCCCCAGTAGACAGACGCTCTACAATGAGCAGTTCTTC. Its protein product is CASSPSRQTLYNEQFF.

The rearrangement uses TRBV3-1 (or the pseudogene TRBV3-2) and TRBJ1-1; TRBD1 is a possible D gene (6 bases). V was trimmed by 4 bases and J by 5 bases, leaving 11 bases between them. This CDR3 region has 13 residues. Looked up from germline, CDR1 is LGHDT and CDR2 is YNNKEL (reference sequence). The CDR3 DNA reads TGTGCCAGCAGCCGACAGGAGGGTACTGAAGCTTTCTTT. As protein: CASSRQEGTEAFF.

V and J are TRBV6-1 and TRBJ1-2; TRBD1 is a possible D gene (6 bases). CDR1 MNHNS and CDR2 SASEGT come from the germline V gene. V was cut by 3 bases and J by 3 bases, with 17 bases left in between. The CDR3 spans 16 residues. The CDR3 coding sequence is TGTGCCAGCAGTGATGGGGGCGGGAAAGGGGACTATGGCTACACCTTC. The encoded protein is CASSDGGGKGDYGYTF.

V gene TRBV6-2 or TRBV6-3 combines with J gene TRBJ2-7; the match to TRBD1 covers 9 bases. Germline V gives CDR1 MNHEY, CDR2 SVGEGT. This CDR3 is 15 amino acids long. The V and J ends lost 4 bases and 4 bases, in that order; junction bases with no gene match: 8. CDR3 nucleotides: TGTGCCAGCAGTTTACCGGGACAGGGAGTGTACGAGCAGTACGTC. It yields the protein CASSLPGQGVYEQYV.